This T cell receptor beta chain was recovered during a study of blood T cell repertoires in COVID-19. The wider study: Both acute and convalescent COVID-19 samples were obtained from the United States, Italy and Spain.

Trimming took off 1 base at V and 6 bases at J, with 10 bases between the two ends. This CDR3 comprises 14 residues. Germline lookup yields CDR1 SGHTA and CDR2 FQGNSA. As originally analysed: Nucleated cell number was recorded as an estimate derived from reference gene primer amplification. Here immunoSEQ multiplex PCR was the method, and the copy in TCRdb shows in-frame clones only, minus some. V, J and clone size derive from that table, while D and trimming were established from the DNA sequence. The data show roughly 250,000 clones, approximately 85% seen once. As to this clone: The sample contains more than one DNA sequence encoding this CDR3.

This clonotype was obtained from a woman aged 30 to 39 with acute or convalescent COVID-19. Sequences were obtained from peripheral blood. V is TRBV7-2 and J is TRBJ2-1, with D perhaps TRBD2 (6 bases). CDR3 region: CASSLDRGGNEQFF. CDR3 in DNA: TGTGCCAGCAGCTTAGATAGGGGAGGCAATGAGCAGTTCTTC.